These 10 T cell receptor beta chains share one sample of origin, sequenced in a study of T-cell reconstitution after alpha-beta-depleted transplantation in children. Unique molecular identifiers were used in preparing the TCRbeta library. TCRdb independently ran MiXCR on the PCR reads; one entry per CDR3 protein. Among some 240,000 distinct CDR3 sequences listed, around 12% were seen once. The specimen comprised PBMCs from the stem cell graft donor, sampled from the stem cell graft. Every receptor here comes from a human donor who donated a stem cell graft to a child with acute lymphoblastic leukemia.

For this clonotype: A much bigger clone sits one base away, suggesting this may be a read error. The chain carries TRBV7-2 and TRBJ2-5; D is undetermined. The germline V gene has CDR1 SGHTA and CDR2 FQGNSA. V gave up 1 base and J gave up 5 bases, with 11 bases separating them. The CDR3 runs to 14 residues. The CDR3 nucleotides are TGTGCCAGCAGCTTAGAGTTTGCGGTGGAGACCCAGTACTTC. As protein: CASSLEFAVETQYF.

This clonotype was detected ten times or more. The CDR3 sequence: CASSVGPANEQFF. The CDR3 DNA is TGTGCCAGCAGCGTAGGTCCAGCGAATGAGCAGTTCTTC. The V and J genes are TRBV9 and TRBJ2-1; D is unclear. V was shortened by 0 bases and J by 7 bases, with 8 bases between the two germline ends. CDR3 length: 13 residues. Per germline, CDR1 SGDLS and CDR2 YYNGEE.

At least ten counts were recorded for this clonotype. The rearrangement links TRBV20-1 to TRBJ2-2; D remains unclear. Germline V gene lookup returns CDR1 DFQATT and CDR2 SNEGSKA (reference sequence). V lost 6 bases to trimming and J lost 7 bases, with 15 bases between them. The CDR3 length is 13 residues. The CDR3 DNA reads TGCAGTGCCGCTACAGAAACGGACGGGGAGCTGTTTTTT. Protein product: CSAATETDGELFF.

This clonotype came up many times. The CDR3 sequence: CASSAGLAGKSSDTQYF. The CDR3 region has the DNA TGTGCCAGCAGCGCGGGACTAGCGGGAAAGAGTTCAGATACGCAGTATTTT. The chain recombines TRBV11-3 with TRBJ2-3; TRBD2 aligns across 13 bases. Germline-derived CDR1 and CDR2 are SGHNT and YENEEA. The CDR3 runs 17 residues. V shed 5 bases, J shed 4 bases, and the junction held 9 bases outside the gene matches.

This clonotype appeared many times. The chain links TRBV15 to TRBJ2-1; TRBD1 matches 7 bases. V trimming: 1 base; J trimming: 4 bases; junction bases outside the gene matches: 4. The germline CDR1 and CDR2 sequences are LNHNV and YYDKDF (reference sequence). The CDR3 totals 15 residues. CDR3: CATSRAAGGYNEQFF. Here the CDR3 DNA reads TGTGCCACCAGCAGAGCGGCAGGGGGATACAATGAGCAGTTCTTC.

This clonotype was picked up many times. The chain couples TRBV7-8 to TRBJ2-3, with 7 bases identical to TRBD2. Germline assignment: CDR1 SGHVS and CDR2 FQNEAQ. J gave up 4 bases and V 5 bases, and 6 bases lay outside the gene matches. This CDR3 is 14 amino acids long. CDR3 region: CASSQGGNSDTQYF. CDR3 nucleotides: TGTGCCAGCAGCCAGGGAGGGAACTCAGATACGCAGTATTTT.

In its sample, this clonotype was seen many times. The chain employs TRBV28 and TRBJ2-4; 7 nucleotides align to TRBD1. The CDR3 sequence is 15 residues long. Per germline, CDR1 MDHEN and CDR2 SYDVKM. J gave up 0 bases and V 4 bases, and 3 bases lay outside the gene matches. The CDR3 loop reads CASSSWTGAKNIQYF. The CDR3 region has the DNA TGTGCCAGCAGTTCCTGGACAGGAGCCAAAAACATTCAGTACTTC.

This clonotype was recorded at least ten times. V is TRBV27 and J is TRBJ2-7; TRBD2 agrees at 9 bases. Trimming cost V 3 bases and J 2 bases; bases outside gene matches: 8. CDR1 is MNHEY, CDR2 SMNVEV, per germline (reference sequence). The CDR3 loop spans 16 amino acids. The CDR3 spells CASSFSRWTSAYEQYF. DNA for the CDR3: TGTGCCAGCAGTTTCTCCAGATGGACTAGCGCCTACGAGCAGTACTTC.

The chain links TRBV5-1 to TRBJ1-1; a weak D match, TRBD1 (5 bases). CDR1 and CDR2 from the germline V gene are SGHRS and YFSETQ. Trimming removed 6 bases from V and 2 bases from J, with 11 bases in between. This CDR3 spans 13 amino acids. The CDR3 region has the DNA TGCGCCAGCACAGGGCAGGAAAACACTGAAGCTTTCTTT. It yields the protein CASTGQENTEAFF.

For this clonotype: Since a much larger clone is just one base distant, this may be a read error. V and J are TRBV6-1 and TRBJ1-1; TRBD1 is a possible D gene (5 bases). Germline CDR1 is MNHNS and CDR2 is SASEGT. The CDR3 is made up of 15 amino acids. Trimming took off 5 bases at V and 3 bases at J, with 16 bases between the two ends. The CDR3 spells CASSRGVRFYTEAFF. Written as DNA, the CDR3 is TGTGCCAGCAGTCGAGGGGTTCGTTTCTACACTGAAGCTTTCTTT.